The TCR beta chain under discussion was sequenced for a study of response to subunit inactivated influenza vaccine. Findings and limits, study-wide: Few new T cells, the authors suggested, are recruited by each seasonal influenza vaccination.

This clonotype turned up a few times. The antigen is unknown. A single record per CDR3 protein comes from TCRdb applying MiXCR to the RT-PCR reads. The sample shows about half a million distinct CDR3 sequences, about a tenth of them seen only once. V was clipped by 3 bases and J by 5 bases, with 11 bases between them. CDR3 length: 15 residues. This chain connects TRBV12-3 or TRBV12-4 to TRBJ1-6; unclear D gene. This TCR derives from a man in his fifties who received an inactivated influenza vaccine. The specimen comprised PBMCs from blood, sampled roughly 47 days after vaccination. In DNA, the CDR3 is TGTGCCAGCAGTTTTTCACCGGGGAATAATTCACCCCTCCACTTT. Its protein is CASSFSPGNNSPLHF.